This paragraph covers one T cell receptor (beta chain) sequence. Its antigen is unknown. Among the patients, none had received any treatment before thyroid surgery. In the original processing: A papillary thyroid cancer distant-metastasis classifier was built from CDR3 differences across clinicopathological groups. TCRdb reanalyzed the PCR reads with MiXCR. The V and J calls and clone size are TCRdb's, not the authors'. The table lists roughly 6,800 clones, approximately 18% of them singletons. This entry belongs to a study of metastatic and nonmetastatic thyroid tumors. Turning to the study itself: Peripheral blood and tumor or nodule samples from malignant and benign thyroid patients were compared. Study-wide points: The study reportedly found significantly higher TCR beta diversity in malignant thyroid tumors than benign nodules, in blood and tumor.

The CDR3 runs to 15 residues. In germline, CDR1 is DFQATT, CDR2 SNEGSKA (reference sequence). Deletions cut 0 bases from V and 5 bases from J, with 14 bases between. This chain connects TRBV20-1 to TRBJ1-5; D is unclear. This sequence was found in a female donor with papillary thyroid cancer or a benign thyroid nodule (not recorded which). Some clones in this sample may be carry-over from other donors' samples. Sequencing input: adjacent normal tissue. This CDR3 is CSARDFGRLDQPQHF. CDR3 DNA: TGCAGTGCTAGAGATTTCGGGAGGTTGGATCAGCCCCAGCATTTT.